The 32 T cell receptor beta chains below all came from one sample that was sequenced in a study of PD-L1 blockade in urothelial cancer. Sequencing was performed with immunoSEQ multiplex PCR; in TCRdb, only in-frame clones are kept and a portion is missing. The table shows some 45,000 clones, with approximately 89% occurring only once. The sample was PBMCs, taken around atezolizumab (anti-PD-L1) treatment. The receptors were gathered from an older man with urothelial cancer.

The chain has TRBV5-6 and TRBJ2-6; D is possibly TRBD1 (5 bases). The length of the CDR3 is 17 residues. In germline, CDR1 is SGHDT, CDR2 YYEEEE. Trimming pared 3 bases from V and 2 bases from J, leaving 15 bases between. The CDR3 region has the DNA TGTGCCAGCAGCTGGTTCAGCAGGGTTACTGGGGCCAACGTCCTGACTTTC. This gives the protein CASSWFSRVTGANVLTF.

This clone appeared once. The V and J genes are TRBV28 and TRBJ1-3, with 7 bases matching TRBD1. With 9 bases clipped from V and 0 bases from J, the junction kept 8 bases outside the gene matches. The CDR3 has 15 residues. CDR1 is MDHEN, CDR2 SYDVKM, per germline. CDR3 sequence (DNA): TGTGCCAGTTCCGTGGCAGGGGGCTCTGGAAACACCATATATTTT. Amino acid sequence: CASSVAGGSGNTIYF.

V usage is TRBV4-3 and J usage is TRBJ1-2; 7 positions agree with TRBD1. The CDR3 has 14 residues. The germline V gene encodes CDR1 LGHNA and CDR2 YSLEER. The V and J ends lost 0 bases and 8 bases, in that order; junction bases with no gene match: 6. CDR3 nucleotides: TGCGCCAGCAGCCAAGAAGAGGGGGCGAGGGGCTACACCTTC. It is translated as CASSQEEGARGYTF.

The chain joins TRBV28 to TRBJ1-1, with D unclear. This CDR3 comprises 12 residues. Germline CDR1 and CDR2: MDHEN and SYDVKM. The germline V and J ends were trimmed by 10 bases and 0 bases, with 9 bases remaining between them. CDR3 coding DNA: TGTGCCATAAAATCTGTGAACACTGAAGCTTTCTTT. Its protein is CAIKSVNTEAFF.

This clone was seen once. The chain's CDR3 is CASSPASSGANVLTF. CDR3 nucleotide sequence: TGTGCCAGCAGCCCAGCTAGCTCTGGGGCCAACGTCCTGACTTTC. This chain joins TRBV5-4 and TRBJ2-6; D not resolved. This CDR3 is built from 15 residues. Trimming took 4 bases from V and 0 from J, leaving 8 bases between them. Germline loops: CDR1 SGHNT, CDR2 YYREEE (reference sequence). Together with reference TRBV5-4 and TRBJ2-6, the CDR3 gives the full variable domain: ETGVTQSPTHLIKTRGQQVTLRCSSQSGHNTVSWYQQALGQGPQFIFQYYREEENGRGNFPPRFSGLQFPNYSSELNVNALELDDSALYLCASSPASSGANVLTFGAGSRLTVL.

This clone was picked up one time. The CDR3 is CASSRRKGEGIGELFF. The CDR3 nucleotides read TGTGCCAGCAGCAGACGTAAGGGGGAGGGAATCGGGGAGCTGTTTTTT. The V call is TRBV9, the J call TRBJ2-2; possibly TRBD2 for D (7 bases). Germline CDR1 reads SGDLS; CDR2 reads YYNGEE. V shed 4 bases and J shed 7 bases, with 20 bases lying between them. CDR3 length: 16 residues.

J is TRBJ2-7 and V is TRBV30, with D uncertain. Trimming cost V 5 bases and J 0 bases, with 5 bases left between them. The CDR3 has 11 residues. Germline V gene lookup returns CDR1 GTSNPN and CDR2 SVGIG (reference sequence). The CDR3 DNA reads TGTGCCTGGTCCGTCTCCTACGAGCAGTACTTC. This sequence encodes CAWSVSYEQYF.

The V and J genes are TRBV5-1 and TRBJ2-3; the D gene is possibly TRBD1 (6 bases). This CDR3 spans 15 amino acids. Germline CDR1 SGHRS, CDR2 YFSETQ. The ends were cut back, 1 base at V and 2 bases at J, with 11 bases in the middle. The CDR3 coding sequence is TGCGCCAGCAGCTTGACGACAGGTTCCACAGATACGCAGTATTTT. It yields the protein CASSLTTGSTDTQYF.

The gene calls are TRBV11-2 and TRBJ1-5; no clear D. The V gene's germline CDR1 is SGHAT and CDR2 FQNNGV. The V and J ends lost 4 bases and 4 bases respectively, with 11 bases between them. The CDR3 contains 14 residues. The CDR3 is CASSSGRINQPQHF. The CDR3 DNA is TGTGCCAGCAGCTCAGGCAGAATTAATCAGCCCCAGCATTTT.

The V gene is TRBV7-9, the J gene TRBJ2-2; TRBD1 matches at 9 bases. The CDR3 sequence is 16 residues long. Trimming took 5 bases from V and 5 from J; bases not matched to a gene: 9. In germline, CDR1 is SEHNR, CDR2 FQNEAQ (reference sequence). The CDR3 region is CASSQAKDRGTGELFF. Here the CDR3 DNA reads TGTGCCAGCAGCCAGGCCAAGGACAGGGGTACCGGGGAGCTGTTTTTT.

This clone showed up just a few times. The chain carries TRBV21-1 and TRBJ1-5. TRBV21-1 is listed as a pseudogene. There are 16 residues in the CDR3. The CDR3 is CASSPCAPLGNQPQHF. As DNA, the CDR3 is TGTGCCAGCAGCCCTTGTGCACCGTTAGGCAATCAGCCCCAGCATTTT.

The CDR3 loop is CATSRRQGSYGYTF. CDR3 sequence (DNA): TGTGCCACCAGCAGACGACAGGGGTCCTATGGCTACACCTTC. The rearrangement joins TRBV15 to TRBJ1-2; 8 bases align to TRBD1. The CDR3 consists of 14 residues. With 2 bases clipped from V and 4 bases from J, the junction kept 3 bases outside the gene matches. Looked up from germline, CDR1 is LNHNV and CDR2 is YYDKDF (reference sequence).

This chain links TRBV6-4 with TRBJ2-2, with D unresolved. The CDR3 has 13 residues. Germline CDR1 is MRHNA and CDR2 is SNTAGT. V was pared by 5 bases and J by 3 bases, with 7 bases between. The CDR3 nucleotides are TGTGCCAGCAGTCTAGGCGACACCGGGGAGCTGTTTTTT. This gives the protein CASSLGDTGELFF.

V gene TRBV21-1 combines with J gene TRBJ1-5; TRBD1, the D gene given by the table, was not confirmed from the DNA. TRBV21-1 is reported as a pseudogene. This CDR3 contains 16 residues. The CDR3 loop reads CASSKEGQGGGQPQHF. The CDR3 DNA reads TGTGCCAGCAGCAAAGAGGGACAGGGGGGCGGTCAGCCCCAGCATTTT.

This sequence joins TRBV11-2 and TRBJ1-1; D possibly corresponds to TRBD1 (6 bases). Germline V gives CDR1 SGHAT, CDR2 FQNNGV. Trimming stripped 5 bases from V and 0 bases from J, with 13 bases between. CDR3 size: 15 residues. The CDR3 region is CASSLRTAMNTEAFF. The CDR3 coding sequence is TGTGCCAGCAGCCTTAGGACAGCGATGAACACTGAAGCTTTCTTT. The whole variable domain, remainder taken from reference TRBV11-2 and TRBJ1-1, is EAGVAQSPRYKIIEKRQSVAFWCNPISGHATLYWYQQILGQGPKLLIQFQNNGVVDDSQLPKDRFSAERLKGVDSTLKIQPAKLEDSAVYLCASSLRTAMNTEAFFGQGTRLTVV.

CDR3 nucleotides: TGTGCCATCAGGGCGGGACAGACCCAAGAGACCCAGTACTTC. Its translation is CAIRAGQTQETQYF. The chain joins TRBV10-3 to TRBJ2-5, with a weak D call TRBD1 (7 bases). Germline assignment: CDR1 ENHRY and CDR2 SYGVKD. The CDR3 runs to 14 residues. V was cut by 6 bases and J by 1 base, with 12 bases left in between.

The J gene is TRBJ2-1, the V gene TRBV27; 7 bases map to TRBD2. The junction had 10 bases not matched to a gene; V was cut back by 3 bases and J by 2 bases. Germline CDR1 reads MNHEY; CDR2 reads SMNVEV (reference sequence). The CDR3 consists of 17 residues. The CDR3 is CASSFTRAGPAYNEQFF. As DNA, the CDR3 is TGTGCCAGCAGTTTTACCCGAGCGGGGCCTGCCTACAATGAGCAGTTCTTC.

This chain uses TRBV11-2 with TRBJ2-7; a weak D match, TRBD1 (5 bases). The germline V gene has CDR1 SGHAT and CDR2 FQNNGV. V gave up 7 bases and J gave up 4 bases, with 20 bases separating them. The CDR3 sequence is 15 residues long. CDR3 sequence: CASTPDNLGLYEQYF. The CDR3 DNA reads TGTGCCAGCACCCCGGATAATCTGGGGCTATACGAGCAGTACTTC.

This chain connects TRBV6-5 to TRBJ2-3, with TRBD2 identical over 8 bases. The CDR3 extends over 15 amino acids. The germline V gene encodes CDR1 MNHEY and CDR2 SVGAGI. V lost 3 bases to trimming and J lost 3 bases; unmatched junction nucleotides: 5. The CDR3 coding sequence is TGTGCCAGCAGTTATGGCGCGGGAGGAACAGATACGCAGTATTTT. It specifies CASSYGAGGTDTQYF.

The V and J genes are TRBV5-1 and TRBJ2-7, with 9 bases matching TRBD2. The V and J ends lost 0 bases and 0 bases, in that order; junction bases with no gene match: 4. Germline values: CDR1 SGHRS, CDR2 YFSETQ. The CDR3 totals 16 residues. In DNA, the CDR3 is TGCGCCAGCAGCTTGGCCCCAGCGGGAGGCTCCTACGAGCAGTACTTC. Amino acid sequence: CASSLAPAGGSYEQYF.

J is TRBJ1-1 and V is TRBV2, with 10 bases lining up with TRBD1. The CDR3 extends over 15 amino acids. The trim removed 6 bases at V and 6 bases at J, leaving 10 bases unmatched. Germline V gene lookup returns CDR1 SNHLY and CDR2 FYNNEI. As DNA, the CDR3 is TGTGCCAGCAGAGCTGAGACAGGGGGCGCGCCTGAAGCTTTCTTT. It encodes CASRAETGGAPEAFF.

The V and J genes are TRBV6-1 and TRBJ1-3; tentative D call: TRBD1 (6 bases). The CDR3 runs to 16 residues. Germline loops: CDR1 MNHNS, CDR2 SASEGT. Trimming shortened V by 4 bases and J by 2 bases, and 15 bases separated the two germline ends. CDR3 amino acids: CASSVLQAGAGNTIYF. The DNA of the CDR3 is TGTGCCAGCAGTGTTCTGCAGGCAGGGGCTGGAAACACCATATATTTT.

The table lists this clone with a count of one. The J gene is TRBJ2-7, the V gene TRBV15, with TRBD1 as a possible D gene (6 bases). The CDR3 loop spans 13 amino acids. Trimming removed 2 bases at V and 3 bases at J, with 8 bases between. Germline V lookup: CDR1 LNHNV, CDR2 YYDKDF (reference sequence). The CDR3 is CATSRQTGYEQYF. The CDR3 DNA reads TGTGCCACCAGCAGACAGACAGGCTACGAGCAGTACTTC.

This clone was recorded once. V gene TRBV7-8 combines with J gene TRBJ2-1, with D perhaps matching TRBD2 (5 bases). The CDR3 consists of 16 residues. V lost 5 bases, J lost 4 bases, and 18 bases lay in between. The germline V gene encodes CDR1 SGHVS and CDR2 FQNEAQ. The CDR3 loop is CASSLGSPTGYNEQFF. For the CDR3, the DNA is TGTGCCAGCAGCCTCGGGTCTCCAACGGGGTACAATGAGCAGTTCTTC.

V usage is TRBV18 and J usage is TRBJ2-7; TRBD2 agrees at 14 bases. The germline V gene has CDR1 KGHSH and CDR2 LQKENI. This CDR3 comprises 16 residues. Germline trimming cut 6 bases from V and 4 bases from J; bases unmatched to any gene: 8. Here the CDR3 DNA reads TGTGCCAGCTCGAAAGGGACTAGCGGGAGTTGGTACGAGCAGTACTTC. Translated: CASSKGTSGSWYEQYF. Supplemented by reference TRBV18 and TRBJ2-7, the full variable domain reads NAGVMQNPRHLVRRRGQEARLRCSPMKGHSHVYWYRQLPEEGLKFMVYLQKENIIDESGMPKERFSAEFPKEGPSILRIQQVVRGDSAAYFCASSKGTSGSWYEQYFGPGTRLTVT.

The chain joins TRBV9 to TRBJ1-1; a weak D match, TRBD1 (5 bases). Germline loops: CDR1 SGDLS, CDR2 YYNGEE. V shed 0 bases and J shed 0 bases, with 9 bases lying between them. The CDR3 consists of 15 residues. In DNA form, the CDR3 reads TGTGCCAGCAGCGTAGATACAGGAATGAACACTGAAGCTTTCTTT. This encodes CASSVDTGMNTEAFF.

V usage is TRBV6-1 and J usage is TRBJ1-1, with D hard to call. CDR1 is MNHNS, CDR2 SASEGT, per germline. The length of the CDR3 is 12 residues. Trimming removed 5 bases from V and 6 bases from J, with 10 bases in between. The CDR3 DNA is TGTGCCAGCAGTCACGGTGGGCCTGAAGCTTTCTTT. Its translation: CASSHGGPEAFF.

V gene TRBV19 combines with J gene TRBJ1-2, with D possibly TRBD1 on 5 matching bases. Between the trimmed V and J ends, which lost 1 base and 8 bases, there was a span of 11 bases. Germline V gene data show CDR1 as LNHDA and CDR2 as SQIVND (reference sequence). The CDR3 sequence is 13 residues long. The CDR3: CASSIAAGMGYTF. Written as DNA, the CDR3 is TGTGCCAGTAGTATAGCGGCAGGGATGGGCTACACCTTC.

This chain connects TRBV27 to TRBJ2-5; 9 bases are shared with TRBD1. Germline lookup yields CDR1 MNHEY and CDR2 SMNVEV (reference sequence). Trimming removed 2 bases from V and 2 bases from J; junction bases left unmatched: 3. The CDR3 has 15 amino acids. The DNA of the CDR3 is TGTGCCAGCAGTTTAGGGACAGGGCGACAAGAGACCCAGTACTTC. As protein: CASSLGTGRQETQYF.

The chain joins TRBV11-2 to TRBJ2-7, with 8 bases matching TRBD2. J lost 9 bases, V lost 3 bases, and 22 bases had no gene match. Germline V gives CDR1 SGHAT, CDR2 FQNNGV. CDR3 length: 18 residues. The CDR3 DNA reads TGTGCCAGCAGCTTGGCCCCTCCGGGGGGATCGGGAGGGCTCGGGCAGTACTTC. Translated: CASSLAPPGGSGGLGQYF.

This clone was seen a single time. The chain joins TRBV5-4 to TRBJ1-1, with 8 bases that match TRBD1. The germline gives CDR1 SGHNT, CDR2 YYREEE (reference sequence). V shed 5 bases and J 4 bases; nucleotides not matched to a gene: 4. The CDR3 contains 13 residues. CDR3 in amino acids: CASSLQGGTEAFF. In nucleotides, the CDR3 is TGTGCCAGCAGTCTACAGGGGGGCACTGAAGCTTTCTTT.

The V gene is TRBV6-5, the J gene TRBJ1-2; D is uncertain. The CDR3 has 13 amino acids. The V gene lost 6 bases and the J gene lost 4 bases, with 12 bases spanning the gap. The germline gives CDR1 MNHEY, CDR2 SVGAGI. The CDR3 sequence: CASRLSSLYGYTF. In nucleotides, the CDR3 is TGTGCCAGCAGGCTCAGTTCTCTCTATGGCTACACCTTC.